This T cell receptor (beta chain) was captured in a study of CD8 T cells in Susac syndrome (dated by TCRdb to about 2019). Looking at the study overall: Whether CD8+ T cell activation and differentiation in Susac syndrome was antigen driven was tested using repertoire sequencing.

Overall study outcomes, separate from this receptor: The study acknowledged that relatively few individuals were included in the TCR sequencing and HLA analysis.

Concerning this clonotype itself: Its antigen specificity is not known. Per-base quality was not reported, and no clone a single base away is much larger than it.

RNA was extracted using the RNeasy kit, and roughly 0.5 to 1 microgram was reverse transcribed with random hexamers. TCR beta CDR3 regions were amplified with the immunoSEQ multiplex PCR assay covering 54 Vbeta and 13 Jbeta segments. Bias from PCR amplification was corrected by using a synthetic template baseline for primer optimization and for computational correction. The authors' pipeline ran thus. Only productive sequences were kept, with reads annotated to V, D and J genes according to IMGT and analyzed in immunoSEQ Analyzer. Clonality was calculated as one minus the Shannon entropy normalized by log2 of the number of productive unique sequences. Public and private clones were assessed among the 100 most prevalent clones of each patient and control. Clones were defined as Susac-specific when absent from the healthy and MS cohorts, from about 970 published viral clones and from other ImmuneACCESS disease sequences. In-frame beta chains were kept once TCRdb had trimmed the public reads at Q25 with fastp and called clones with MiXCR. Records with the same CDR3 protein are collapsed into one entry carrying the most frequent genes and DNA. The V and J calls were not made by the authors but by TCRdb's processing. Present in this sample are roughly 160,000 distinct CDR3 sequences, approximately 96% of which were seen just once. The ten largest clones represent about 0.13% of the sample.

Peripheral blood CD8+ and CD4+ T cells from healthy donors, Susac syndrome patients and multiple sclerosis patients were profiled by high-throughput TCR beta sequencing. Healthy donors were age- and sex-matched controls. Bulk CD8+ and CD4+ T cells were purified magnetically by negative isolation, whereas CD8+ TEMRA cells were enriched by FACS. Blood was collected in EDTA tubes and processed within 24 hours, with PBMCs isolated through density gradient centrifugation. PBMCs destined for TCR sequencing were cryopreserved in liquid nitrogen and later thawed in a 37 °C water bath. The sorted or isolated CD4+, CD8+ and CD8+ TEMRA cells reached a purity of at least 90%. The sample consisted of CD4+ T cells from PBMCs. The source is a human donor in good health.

The base sequence is TGTGCCAGCAATCCGCGATCGGGCAGTACCTACGAGCAGTACTTC. Its translation reads: CASNPRSGSTYEQYF. The chain is assembled from TRBV6-2 or TRBV6-3 and TRBJ2-7, with the identity of the D gene unclear. The CDR3 covers 15 residues, taking in both the cysteine and the phenylalanine. The sequence is cut down to CDR3 DNA, 45 bases in frame from base 1. Based on the germline V gene, the CDR1 and CDR2 sequences are MNHEY and SVGEGT. Trimming takes 7 bases from V and 2 bases from J, and the germline ends sit 18 bases apart.